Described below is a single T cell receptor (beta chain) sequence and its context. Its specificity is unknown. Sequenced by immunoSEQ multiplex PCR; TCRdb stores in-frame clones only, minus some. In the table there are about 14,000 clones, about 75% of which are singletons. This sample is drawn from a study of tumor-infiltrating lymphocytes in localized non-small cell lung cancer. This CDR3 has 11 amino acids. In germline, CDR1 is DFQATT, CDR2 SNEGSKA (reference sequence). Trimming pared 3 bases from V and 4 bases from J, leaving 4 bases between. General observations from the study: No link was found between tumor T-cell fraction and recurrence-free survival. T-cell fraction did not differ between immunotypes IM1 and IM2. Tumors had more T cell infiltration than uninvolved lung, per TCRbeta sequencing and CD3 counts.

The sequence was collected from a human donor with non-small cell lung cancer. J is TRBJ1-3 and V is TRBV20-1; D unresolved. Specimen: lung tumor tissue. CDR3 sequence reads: CSAREGNTIYF. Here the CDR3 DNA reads TGCAGTGCTAGGGAGGGAAACACCATATATTTT.